The clone carrying this TCR beta chain was detected only a few times. This specimen comes from a study of blood T cell repertoires in COVID-19. About the research overall: Sites across the United States, Italy and Spain contributed samples from acute and convalescent COVID-19. PBMCs, B-cell-depleted T cells, or T cells provided the cDNA or gDNA that made up the material.

Original methodology: Estimation of nucleated cell counts relied on the amplification of reference gene primers. Assay used: immunoSEQ multiplex PCR; TCRdb lists only in-frame clones, some missing. V, J and clone size were drawn from that table, and D and trimming were deduced from the DNA. Here the sample spans about 210,000 clones, 70% to 90% being singletons. The TCR sequence derives from a woman in her forties or fifties with active or convalescent COVID-19. Sequences were obtained from peripheral blood.

The CDR3, as DNA: TGTGCCAGTCGGTCCTCTCCTTCCTACGAGCAGTACTTC. Translation: CASRSSPSYEQYF. The gene calls are TRBV19 and TRBJ2-7; D unresolved. The CDR3 totals 13 residues. CDR1 LNHDA and CDR2 SQIVND come from the germline V gene (reference sequence). V was shortened by 8 bases and J by 1 base, with 12 bases between the two germline ends.